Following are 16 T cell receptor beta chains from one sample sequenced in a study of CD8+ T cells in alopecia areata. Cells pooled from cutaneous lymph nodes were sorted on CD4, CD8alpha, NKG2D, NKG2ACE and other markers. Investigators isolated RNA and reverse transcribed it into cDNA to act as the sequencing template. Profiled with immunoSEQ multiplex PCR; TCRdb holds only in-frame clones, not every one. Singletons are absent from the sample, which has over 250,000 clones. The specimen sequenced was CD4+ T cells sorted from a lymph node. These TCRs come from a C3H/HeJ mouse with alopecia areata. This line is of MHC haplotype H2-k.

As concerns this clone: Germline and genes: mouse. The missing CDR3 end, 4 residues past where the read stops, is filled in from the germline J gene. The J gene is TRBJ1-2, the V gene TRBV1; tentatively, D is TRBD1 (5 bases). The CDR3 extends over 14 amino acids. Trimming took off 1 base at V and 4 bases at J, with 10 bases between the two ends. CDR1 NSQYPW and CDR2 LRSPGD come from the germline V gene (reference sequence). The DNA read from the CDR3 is TGCACCTGCAGTGCAGTGGGGGTGGGCTCC. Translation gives CTCSAVGVGS. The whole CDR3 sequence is CTCSAVGVGSDYTF.

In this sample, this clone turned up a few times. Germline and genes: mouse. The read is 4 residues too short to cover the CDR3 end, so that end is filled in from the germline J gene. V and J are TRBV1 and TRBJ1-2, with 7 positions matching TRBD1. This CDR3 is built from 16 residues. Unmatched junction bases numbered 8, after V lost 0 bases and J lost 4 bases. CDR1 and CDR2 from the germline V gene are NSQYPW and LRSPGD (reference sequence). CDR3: CTCSADGKGAASDYTF. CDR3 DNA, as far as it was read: TGCACCTGCAGTGCAGACGGGAAGGGGGCGGCCTCC. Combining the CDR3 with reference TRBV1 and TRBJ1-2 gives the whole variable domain VTLLEQNPRWRLVPRGQAVNLRCILKNSQYPWMSWYQQDLQKQLQWLFTLRSPGDKEVKSLPGADYLATRVTDTELRLQVANMSQGRTLYCTCSADGKGAASDYTFGSGTRLLVI.

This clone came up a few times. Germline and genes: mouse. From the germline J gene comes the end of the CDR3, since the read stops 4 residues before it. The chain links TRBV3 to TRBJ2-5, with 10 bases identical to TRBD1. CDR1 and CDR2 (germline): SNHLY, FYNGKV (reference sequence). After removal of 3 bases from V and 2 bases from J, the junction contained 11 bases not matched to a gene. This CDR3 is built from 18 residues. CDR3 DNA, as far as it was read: TGTGCCAGCAGCTTCCTCCACCGGGACAGGGGAGGCCAAGAC. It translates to CASSFLHRDRGGQD. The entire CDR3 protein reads CASSFLHRDRGGQDTQYF.

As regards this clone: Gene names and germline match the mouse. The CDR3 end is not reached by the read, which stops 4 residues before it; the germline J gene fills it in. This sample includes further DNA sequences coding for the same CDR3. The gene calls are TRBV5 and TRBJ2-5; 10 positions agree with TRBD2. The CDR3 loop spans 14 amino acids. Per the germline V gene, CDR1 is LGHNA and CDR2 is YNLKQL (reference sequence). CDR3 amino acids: CASSQAGGADTQYF. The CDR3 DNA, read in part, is TGTGCCAGCAGCCAAGCTGGGGGGGCTGAC.

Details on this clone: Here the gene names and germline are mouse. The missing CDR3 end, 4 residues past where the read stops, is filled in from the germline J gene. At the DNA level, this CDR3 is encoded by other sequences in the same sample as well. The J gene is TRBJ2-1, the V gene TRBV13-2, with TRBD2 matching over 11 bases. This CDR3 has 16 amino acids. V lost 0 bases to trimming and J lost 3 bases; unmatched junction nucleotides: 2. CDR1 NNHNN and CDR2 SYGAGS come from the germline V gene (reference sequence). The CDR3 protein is CASGDAGTGGYAEQFF. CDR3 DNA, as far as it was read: TGTGCCAGCGGTGATGCAGGGACTGGGGGCTATGCT.

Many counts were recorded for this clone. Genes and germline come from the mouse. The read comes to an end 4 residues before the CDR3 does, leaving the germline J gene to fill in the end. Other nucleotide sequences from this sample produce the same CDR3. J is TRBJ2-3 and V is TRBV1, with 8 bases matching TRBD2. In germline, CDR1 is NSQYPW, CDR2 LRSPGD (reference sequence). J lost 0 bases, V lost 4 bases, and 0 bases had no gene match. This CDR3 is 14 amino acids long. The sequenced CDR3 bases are TGCACCTGCAGTGGGGACTGGAGTGCAGAA. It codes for CTCSGDWSAE. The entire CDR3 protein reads CTCSGDWSAETLYF.

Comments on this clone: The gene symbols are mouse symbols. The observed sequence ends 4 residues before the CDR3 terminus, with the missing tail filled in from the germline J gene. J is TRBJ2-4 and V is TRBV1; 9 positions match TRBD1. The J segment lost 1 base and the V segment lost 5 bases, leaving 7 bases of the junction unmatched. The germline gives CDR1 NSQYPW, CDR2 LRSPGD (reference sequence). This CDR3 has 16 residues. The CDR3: CTCSPGQGLGQNTLYF. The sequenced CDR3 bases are TGCACCTGCAGTCCGGGACAGGGTTTGGGTCAAAAC.

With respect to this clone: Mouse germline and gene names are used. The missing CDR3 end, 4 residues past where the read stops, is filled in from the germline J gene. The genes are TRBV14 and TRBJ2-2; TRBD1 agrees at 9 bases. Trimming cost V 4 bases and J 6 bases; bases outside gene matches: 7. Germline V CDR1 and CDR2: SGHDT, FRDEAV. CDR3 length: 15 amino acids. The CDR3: CASSTSTGGPGQLYF. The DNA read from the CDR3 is TGTGCCAGCAGTACCTCGACAGGGGGACCCGGG.

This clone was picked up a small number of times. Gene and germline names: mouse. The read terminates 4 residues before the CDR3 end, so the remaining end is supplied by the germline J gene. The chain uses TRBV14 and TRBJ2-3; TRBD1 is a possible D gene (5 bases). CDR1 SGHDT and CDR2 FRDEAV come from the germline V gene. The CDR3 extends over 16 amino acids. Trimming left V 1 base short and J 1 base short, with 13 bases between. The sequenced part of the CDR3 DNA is TGTGCCAGCAGTTTCAGGCAGGGAGAGGGTGCAGAA. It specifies CASSFRQGEGAE. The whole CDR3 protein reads CASSFRQGEGAETLYF.

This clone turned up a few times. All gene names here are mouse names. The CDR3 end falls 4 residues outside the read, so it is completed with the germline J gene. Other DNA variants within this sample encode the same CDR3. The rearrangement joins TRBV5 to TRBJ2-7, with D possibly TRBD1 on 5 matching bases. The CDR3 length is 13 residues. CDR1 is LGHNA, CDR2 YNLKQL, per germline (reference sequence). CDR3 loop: CASSQDEGYEQYF. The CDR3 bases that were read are TGTGCCAGCAGCCAAGATGAGGGGTAT.

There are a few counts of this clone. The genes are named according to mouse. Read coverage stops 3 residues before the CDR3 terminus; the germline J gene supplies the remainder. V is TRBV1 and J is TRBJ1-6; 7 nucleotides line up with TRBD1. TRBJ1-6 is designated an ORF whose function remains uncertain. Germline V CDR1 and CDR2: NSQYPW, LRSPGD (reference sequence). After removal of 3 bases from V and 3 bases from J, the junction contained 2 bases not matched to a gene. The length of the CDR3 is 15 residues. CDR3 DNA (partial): TGCACCTGCAGTGCGGGGACAGACTATAATTCGCCC. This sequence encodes CTCSAGTDYNSP. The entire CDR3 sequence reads CTCSAGTDYNSPLYF.

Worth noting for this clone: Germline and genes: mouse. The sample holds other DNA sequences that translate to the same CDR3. The chain's CDR3 is CTCSAQGSYAEQFF. The CDR3 DNA, read in part, is TGCACCTGCAGTGCTCAGGGAAGCTATGCT. The J gene is TRBJ2-1, the V gene TRBV1; D perhaps matches TRBD1 (5 bases). From the germline J gene comes the end of the CDR3, since the read stops 4 residues before it. With 3 bases removed from V and 3 bases from J, the gap between germline ends came to 9 bases. Germline CDR1 NSQYPW, CDR2 LRSPGD (reference sequence). CDR3 size: 14 residues.

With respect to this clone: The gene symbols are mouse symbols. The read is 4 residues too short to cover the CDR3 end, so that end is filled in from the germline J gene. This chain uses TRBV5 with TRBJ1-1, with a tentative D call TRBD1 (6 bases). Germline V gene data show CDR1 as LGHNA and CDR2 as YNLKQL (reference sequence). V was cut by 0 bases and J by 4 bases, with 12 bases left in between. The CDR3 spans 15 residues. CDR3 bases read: TGTGCCAGCAGCCAAGAGGGGGGGCAGGGCACA. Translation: CASSQEGGQGT. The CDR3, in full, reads CASSQEGGQGTEVFF.

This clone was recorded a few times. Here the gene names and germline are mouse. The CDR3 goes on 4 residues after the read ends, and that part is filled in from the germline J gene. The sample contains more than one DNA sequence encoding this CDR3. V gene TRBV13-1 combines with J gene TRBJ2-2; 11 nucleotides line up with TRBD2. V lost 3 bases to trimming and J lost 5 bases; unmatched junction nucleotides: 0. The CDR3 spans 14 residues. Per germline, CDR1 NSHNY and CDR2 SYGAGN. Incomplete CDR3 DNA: TGTGCCAGCAGTGGGACTGGGGGGACCGGG. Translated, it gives CASSGTGGTG. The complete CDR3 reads CASSGTGGTGQLYF.

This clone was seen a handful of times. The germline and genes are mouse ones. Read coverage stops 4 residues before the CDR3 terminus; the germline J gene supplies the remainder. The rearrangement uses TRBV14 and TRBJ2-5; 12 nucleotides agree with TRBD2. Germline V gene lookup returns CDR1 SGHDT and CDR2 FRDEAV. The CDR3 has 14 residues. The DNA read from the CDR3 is TGTGCCAGCAGGACTGGGGGGGCGCCGGAC. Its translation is CASRTGGAPD. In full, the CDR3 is CASRTGGAPDTQYF.

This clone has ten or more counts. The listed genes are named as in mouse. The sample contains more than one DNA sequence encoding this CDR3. The DNA read from the CDR3 is TGTGCCAGCAGTGAGACAACAAACTCC. Protein sequence: CASSETTNS. The full CDR3 sequence reads CASSETTNSDYTF. The rearrangement links TRBV13-1 to TRBJ1-2; D gene uncertain. The read comes to an end 4 residues before the CDR3 does, leaving the germline J gene to fill in the end. CDR1 NSHNY and CDR2 SYGAGN come from the germline V gene. The CDR3 is 13 residues long. V lost 2 bases and J 0 bases, leaving 5 bases between the germline ends.